These 20 T cell receptor beta chains originate from one sample sequenced in a study of blood T cell repertoires in COVID-19. Sequencing used immunoSEQ multiplex PCR; TCRdb keeps in-frame clones, though not all of them. Of about 390,000 clones listed, about 86% are singletons. The material sequenced was PBMCs or T cells enriched from blood (not recorded which). The receptor set was obtained from a woman in her forties or fifties who had recovered from COVID-19.

This chain joins TRBV2 and TRBJ2-1, with D tentatively TRBD2 (6 bases). CDR1 is SNHLY and CDR2 is FYNNEI in the germline V gene. The CDR3 extends over 16 amino acids. Trimming pared 2 bases from V and 3 bases from J, leaving 14 bases between. The CDR3 spells CASSEWRRGSYNEQFF. CDR3 bases: TGTGCCAGCAGTGAATGGAGACGGGGGAGCTACAATGAGCAGTTCTTC.

This rearrangement joins TRBV7-2 to TRBJ2-3; D possibly corresponds to TRBD2 (7 bases). The CDR3 is made up of 14 amino acids. Trimming removed 4 bases at V and 2 bases at J, with 10 bases between. Germline V gives CDR1 SGHTA, CDR2 FQGNSA. CDR3 DNA: TGTGCCAGCAGCTCGGGGGGCCCCACAGATACGCAGTATTTT. Amino acids: CASSSGGPTDTQYF.

The chain couples TRBV7-2 to TRBJ2-2; 8 bases line up with TRBD2. V shed 3 bases and J 7 bases; nucleotides not matched to a gene: 7. This CDR3 is built from 15 residues. Per germline, CDR1 SGHTA and CDR2 FQGNSA. Here the CDR3 reads CASSFLRGENGELFF. In nucleotides, the CDR3 is TGTGCCAGCAGCTTTTTGCGGGGGGAGAACGGGGAGCTGTTTTTT.

CDR3 coding DNA: TGTGCCAGCAGCCTGACTAGCGGGGGGCCCCCAGATACGCAGTATTTT. Protein product: CASSLTSGGPPDTQYF. The chain is built from TRBV7-2 and TRBJ2-3; TRBD2 aligns across 13 bases. The germline CDR1 and CDR2 sequences are SGHTA and FQGNSA. V lost 5 bases and J lost 4; bases outside the gene matches: 6. The CDR3 has 16 amino acids.

This sequence joins TRBV27 and TRBJ2-1; the match to TRBD2 covers 14 bases. This CDR3 is 16 amino acids long. The ends lost 8 bases at V and 7 bases at J; junction bases unmatched: 10. Germline-derived CDR1 and CDR2 are MNHEY and SMNVEV (reference sequence). CDR3 bases: TGTGCCAGCTCGGGGCCGAGGACTAGCGGGGGGAATGAGCAGTTCTTC. The encoded protein is CASSGPRTSGGNEQFF.

This chain links TRBV10-3 with TRBJ2-7; 7 bases are a match to TRBD1. Trimming at V came to 3 bases and at J to 3 bases, leaving 8 bases not matched to a gene. The length of the CDR3 is 15 residues. CDR1 and CDR2 (germline): ENHRY, SYGVKD. CDR3 residues: CAISDYTGQIYEQYF. Here the CDR3 DNA reads TGTGCCATCAGTGACTACACGGGACAGATCTACGAGCAGTACTTC.

The chain combines TRBV5-1 with TRBJ2-5, with D possibly being TRBD2 (6 bases). The germline CDR1 and CDR2 sequences are SGHRS and YFSETQ. V shed 7 bases and J shed 6 bases, with 25 bases lying between them. CDR3 length: 16 amino acids. The CDR3 loop is CASAPPGRGVRKTQYF. The CDR3, as DNA: TGCGCCAGCGCCCCCCCGGGGCGGGGTGTCCGGAAGACCCAGTACTTC.

This chain uses TRBV5-6 with TRBJ1-2; D not resolved. The CDR3 covers 15 residues. With 0 bases removed from V and 2 bases from J, the gap between germline ends came to 11 bases. Germline-derived CDR1 and CDR2 are SGHDT and YYEEEE. The CDR3 loop is CASSLAAAGNYGYTF. The CDR3 nucleotides are TGTGCCAGCAGCTTGGCCGCGGCCGGAAACTATGGCTACACCTTC.

The V and J genes are TRBV2 and TRBJ1-4, with 7 bases matching TRBD1. In germline, CDR1 is SNHLY, CDR2 FYNNEI. CDR3 length equals 15 residues. The V and J ends lost 7 bases and 5 bases, in that order; junction bases with no gene match: 10. The CDR3 DNA reads as TGTGCCAGCAAGGGGACAGACAAACCGAATGAAAAACTGTTTTTT. It codes for CASKGTDKPNEKLFF.

This clone was found a few times. V and J are TRBV7-8 and TRBJ2-5; no definite D call. Trimming took off 2 bases at V and 5 bases at J, with 12 bases between the two ends. This CDR3 is built from 14 residues. Per germline, CDR1 SGHVS and CDR2 FQNEAQ. The CDR3 DNA follows: TGTGCCAGCAGCTTAAGCTCGCGTTCGGAGACCCAGTACTTC. Residues: CASSLSSRSETQYF.

The J gene is TRBJ1-6, the V gene TRBV28, with a weak D call TRBD1 (6 bases). The CDR3 spans 14 residues. Trimming shortened V by 8 bases and J by 3 bases, and 11 bases separated the two germline ends. CDR1 is MDHEN and CDR2 is SYDVKM in the germline V gene. DNA of the CDR3: TGTGCCAGCCTCACACAGGGCTATAATTCACCCCTCCACTTT. Protein sequence: CASLTQGYNSPLHF.

The J gene is TRBJ2-2, the V gene TRBV6-2 or TRBV6-3; tentatively, D is TRBD2 (5 bases). Germline CDR1 is MNHEY and CDR2 is SVGEGT. The CDR3 contains 14 residues. The V end was cut by 4 bases, the J end by 3 bases, with 9 bases between. The CDR3 DNA sequence: TGTGCCAGCAGTTCGACGGGATACACCGGGGAGCTGTTTTTT. Translating gives CASSSTGYTGELFF.

The chain has TRBV7-8 and TRBJ1-2, with 11 bases aligning to TRBD1. The CDR3 is made up of 17 amino acids. Germline CDR1 SGHVS, CDR2 FQNEAQ. V was clipped by 2 bases and J by 3 bases; unmatched bases: 8. Here the CDR3 reads CASSLSPGQGAYYGYTF. In DNA, the CDR3 is TGTGCCAGCAGCTTATCCCCCGGACAGGGGGCATACTATGGCTACACCTTC.

The J gene is TRBJ1-4, the V gene TRBV28, with 7 bases identical to TRBD1. After removal of 5 bases from V and 7 bases from J, the junction contained 10 bases not matched to a gene. The CDR3 has 15 residues. Per the germline V gene, CDR1 is MDHEN and CDR2 is SYDVKM. The CDR3 coding sequence is TGTGCCAGCAGTCCACCGGACAGGAGGGGTGAAAAACTGTTTTTT. As protein: CASSPPDRRGEKLFF.

This chain links TRBV19 with TRBJ2-7; 9 nucleotides match TRBD2. The junction had 10 bases not matched to a gene; V was cut back by 6 bases and J by 4 bases. The CDR3 totals 15 residues. Germline CDR1 LNHDA, CDR2 SQIVND (reference sequence). The CDR3 sequence: CASSRRGGEAYEQYF. Here the CDR3 DNA reads TGTGCCAGTAGCCGGCGGGGGGGAGAGGCTTACGAGCAGTACTTC.

This chain uses TRBV5-5 with TRBJ2-2; TRBD1 aligns across 9 bases. The ends lost 4 bases at V and 8 bases at J; junction bases unmatched: 18. The CDR3 covers 18 residues. The germline gives CDR1 SGHKS, CDR2 YYEKEE (reference sequence). CDR3 residues: CASSPEGPGQGLVGELFF. The CDR3 region has the DNA TGTGCCAGCAGCCCAGAGGGCCCGGGACAGGGCCTTGTGGGGGAGCTGTTTTTT.

This clone was found a few times. The rearrangement uses TRBV3-1 (or the pseudogene TRBV3-2) and TRBJ2-2; tentative D call: TRBD1 (6 bases). The CDR3 runs 16 residues. CDR1 and CDR2 from the germline V gene are LGHDT and YNNKEL (reference sequence). V lost 6 bases and J 2 bases, leaving 16 bases between the germline ends. The CDR3 DNA reads TGTGCCAGCAGTCGACAGGCCGGGACCAACACCGGGGAGCTGTTTTTT. Translation: CASSRQAGTNTGELFF.

This clone has just one count. V gene TRBV3-1 (or the pseudogene TRBV3-2) combines with J gene TRBJ1-3, with TRBD1 matching 10 bases. The V and J ends lost 4 bases and 3 bases, in that order; junction bases with no gene match: 15. Per the germline V gene, CDR1 is LGHDT and CDR2 is YNNKEL (reference sequence). The CDR3 consists of 19 residues. The CDR3 loop is CASSPLPGQGRLLGNTIYF. The CDR3 DNA reads as TGTGCCAGCAGCCCACTCCCGGGACAGGGGCGCTTGCTTGGAAACACCATATATTTT.

The chain has TRBV4-2 and TRBJ2-3; possibly TRBD1 for D (5 bases). The CDR3 has 17 amino acids. The V end was cut by 1 base, the J end by 3 bases, with 17 bases between. Germline lookup yields CDR1 LGHNA and CDR2 YNFKEQ. The CDR3: CASSQVLLRGPTDTQYF. CDR3 nucleotide sequence: TGTGCCAGCAGCCAAGTTCTTCTAAGGGGCCCGACAGATACGCAGTATTTT.

The chain employs TRBV28 and TRBJ1-2; 7 positions match TRBD1. The CDR3 runs 14 residues. Germline V lookup: CDR1 MDHEN, CDR2 SYDVKM. Germline trimming cut 4 bases from V and 4 bases from J; bases unmatched to any gene: 6. The CDR3 DNA follows: TGTGCCAGCAGTTATACAGGGGAACTCTATGGCTACACCTTC. Its translation is CASSYTGELYGYTF.